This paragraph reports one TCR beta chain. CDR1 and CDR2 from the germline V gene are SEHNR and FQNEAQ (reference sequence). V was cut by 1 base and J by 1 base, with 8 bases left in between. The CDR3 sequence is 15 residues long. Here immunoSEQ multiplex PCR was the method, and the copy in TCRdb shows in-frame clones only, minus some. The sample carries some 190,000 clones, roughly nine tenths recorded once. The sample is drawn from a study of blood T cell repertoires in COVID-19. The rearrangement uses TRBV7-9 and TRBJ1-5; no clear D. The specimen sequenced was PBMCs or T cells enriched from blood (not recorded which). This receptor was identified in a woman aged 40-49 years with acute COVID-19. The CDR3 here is CASSLGGRSNQPQHF. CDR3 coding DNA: TGTGCCAGCAGCTTAGGCGGGAGAAGCAATCAGCCCCAGCATTTT.